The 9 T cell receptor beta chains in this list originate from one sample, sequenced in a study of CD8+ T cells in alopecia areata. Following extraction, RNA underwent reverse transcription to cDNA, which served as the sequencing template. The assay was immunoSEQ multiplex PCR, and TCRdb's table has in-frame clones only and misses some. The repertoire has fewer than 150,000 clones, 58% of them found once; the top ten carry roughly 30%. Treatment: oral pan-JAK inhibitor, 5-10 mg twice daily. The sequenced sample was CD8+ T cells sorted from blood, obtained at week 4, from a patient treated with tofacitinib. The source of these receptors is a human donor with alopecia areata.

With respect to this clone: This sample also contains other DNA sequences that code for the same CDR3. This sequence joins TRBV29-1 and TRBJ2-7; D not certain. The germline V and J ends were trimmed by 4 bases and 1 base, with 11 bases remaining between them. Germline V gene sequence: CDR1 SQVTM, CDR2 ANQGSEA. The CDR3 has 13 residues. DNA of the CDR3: TGCAGCGTTGGGGCGTCGAGGTCCTACGAGCAGTACTTC. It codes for CSVGASRSYEQYF.

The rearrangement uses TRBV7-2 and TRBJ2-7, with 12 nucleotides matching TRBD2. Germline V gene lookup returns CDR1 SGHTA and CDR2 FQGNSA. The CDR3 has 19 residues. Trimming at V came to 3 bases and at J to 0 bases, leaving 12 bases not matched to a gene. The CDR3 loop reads CASSFTSGGQRYLSYEQYF. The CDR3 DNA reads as TGTGCCAGCAGCTTTACTAGCGGGGGGCAGCGCTACCTCTCCTACGAGCAGTACTTC.

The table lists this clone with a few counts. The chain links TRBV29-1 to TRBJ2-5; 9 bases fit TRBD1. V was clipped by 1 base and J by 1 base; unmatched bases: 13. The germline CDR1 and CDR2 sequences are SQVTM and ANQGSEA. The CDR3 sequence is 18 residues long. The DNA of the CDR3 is TGCAGCGTTGAAGTGCCCTATGACAGGGGGAACCTCCAAGAGACCCAGTACTTC. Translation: CSVEVPYDRGNLQETQYF. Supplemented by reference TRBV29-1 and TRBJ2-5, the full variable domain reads SAVISQKPSRDICQRGTSLTIQCQVDSQVTMMFWYRQQPGQSLTLIATANQGSEATYESGFVIDKFPISRPNLTFSTLTVSNMSPEDSSIYLCSVEVPYDRGNLQETQYFGPGTRLLVL.

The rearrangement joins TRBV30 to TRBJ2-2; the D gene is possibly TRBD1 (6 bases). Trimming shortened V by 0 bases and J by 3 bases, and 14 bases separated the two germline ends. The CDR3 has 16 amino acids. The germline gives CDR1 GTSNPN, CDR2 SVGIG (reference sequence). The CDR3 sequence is CAWSVLQGRYTGELFF. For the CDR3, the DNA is TGTGCCTGGAGTGTACTTCAGGGGCGATACACCGGGGAGCTGTTTTTT.

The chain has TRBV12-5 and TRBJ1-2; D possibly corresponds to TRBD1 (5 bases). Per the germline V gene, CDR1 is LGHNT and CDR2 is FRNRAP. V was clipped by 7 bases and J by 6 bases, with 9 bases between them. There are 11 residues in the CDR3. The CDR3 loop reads CASAQGDGYTF. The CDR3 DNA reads TGTGCTAGTGCCCAAGGGGATGGCTACACCTTC.

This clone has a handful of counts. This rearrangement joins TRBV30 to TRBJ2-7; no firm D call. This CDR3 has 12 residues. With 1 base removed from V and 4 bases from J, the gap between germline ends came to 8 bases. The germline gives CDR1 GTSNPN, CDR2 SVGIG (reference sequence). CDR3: CAWSGFTYEQYF. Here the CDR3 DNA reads TGTGCCTGGAGTGGCTTTACTTACGAGCAGTACTTC.

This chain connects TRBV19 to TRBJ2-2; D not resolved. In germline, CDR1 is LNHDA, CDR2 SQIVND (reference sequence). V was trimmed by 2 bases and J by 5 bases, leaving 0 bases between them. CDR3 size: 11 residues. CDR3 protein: CASSITGELFF. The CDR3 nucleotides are TGTGCCAGTAGTATAACCGGGGAGCTGTTTTTT.

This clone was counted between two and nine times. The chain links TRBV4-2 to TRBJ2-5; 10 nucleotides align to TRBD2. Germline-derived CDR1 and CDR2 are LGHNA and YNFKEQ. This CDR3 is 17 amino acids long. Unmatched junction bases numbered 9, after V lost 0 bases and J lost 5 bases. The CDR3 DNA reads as TGTGCCAGCAGCCAAGACGGAGCGGGGGGGCTGGAGGAGACCCAGTACTTC. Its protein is CASSQDGAGGLEETQYF.

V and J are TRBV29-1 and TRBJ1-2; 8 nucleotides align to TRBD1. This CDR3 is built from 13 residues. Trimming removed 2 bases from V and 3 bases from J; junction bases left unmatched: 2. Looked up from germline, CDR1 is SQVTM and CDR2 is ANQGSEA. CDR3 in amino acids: CSVEPDRDYGYTF. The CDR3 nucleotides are TGCAGCGTTGAACCGGACAGGGACTATGGCTACACCTTC.